The subject of this entry is one T cell receptor (beta chain). What it recognizes is unknown. The study left out patients who had uncontrolled infection, other autoimmune disease, pregnancy or lactation. Together with thyroid ultrasound, orbital computed tomography, serum thyroxine and TRAb, clinical symptoms were used for diagnoses. RNA transcripts provided the source from which TCR beta CDR3 regions were amplified. First-round RT-PCR targeting the TCR CDR3 was performed with the HTBI primer set. Each CDR3 protein is one row after TCRdb ran MiXCR on the multiplex PCR reads. The sample yields roughly 500,000 distinct CDR3 sequences, around 45% seen once. The source of the sample is a study of T cells in Graves' hyperthyroidism and ophthalmopathy. Findings and caveats of the study: The model foresaw ophthalmopathy a median around 6 months prior to onset. Appearing also in blood were most of the thyroid clonotypes expanded above 0.001.

The CDR3 totals 15 residues. Trimming took off 1 base at V and 11 bases at J, with 18 bases between the two ends. CDR1 and CDR2 (germline): SEHNR, FQNEAQ (reference sequence). This rearrangement joins TRBV7-9 to TRBJ1-5, with unresolved D. The TCR sequence derives from an adult woman with Graves' disease, either hyperthyroidism or ophthalmopathy (not recorded which). The sequencing sample was made of peripheral blood or thyroid tissue (not recorded which). CDR3 coding DNA: TGTGCCAGCAGCTTAGGCCAGTCTAATCAAGAGACCCAGCATTTT. It yields the protein CASSLGQSNQETQHF.